A selection of T cell receptor beta chains follows, all from one sample in a study of CD8+ T cells in alopecia areata. Some clones are missing from TCRdb's copy, which holds only in-frame ones; the method was immunoSEQ multiplex PCR. This sample has some 4,800 clones; 60% occur once, and the top ten carry around a tenth. Specimen: skin, collected around week 37, from a patient treated with tofacitinib. The receptors stem from a human donor with alopecia areata. Each CDR3 is given with its conserved first and last residue. The order of the fields is J gene, V gene, CDR3 protein.

J: TRBJ2-5
V: TRBV7-9
CDR3: CASSLKYQETQYF

J: TRBJ2-7
V: TRBV2
CDR3: CASVDRGNEQYF

J: TRBJ2-1
V: TRBV5-1
CDR3: CASRSGRPSSYNEQFF

J: TRBJ2-1
V: TRBV7-9
CDR3: CASSPGLNEQFF

J: TRBJ1-1
V: TRBV29-1
CDR3: CSVEGQVGGFGGEAFF

J: TRBJ2-2
V: TRBV6-5
CDR3: CASRAGGDAGELFF

J: TRBJ1-5
V: TRBV19
CDR3: CASSQQATSNQPQHF

J: TRBJ2-1
V: TRBV4-3
CDR3: CASSHSAGGDEQFF

J: TRBJ2-5
V: TRBV7-2
CDR3: CASSSGGAGIQETQYF

J: TRBJ1-3
V: TRBV5-4
CDR3: CASSLGQGTGNTIYF

J: TRBJ2-3
V: TRBV11-1
CDR3: CASSSAWTGGDTQYF

J: TRBJ2-7
V: TRBV7-8
CDR3: CASSFGQGSIYEQYF

J: TRBJ2-7
V: TRBV2
CDR3: CASTGDGYEQYF

J: TRBJ2-6
V: TRBV27
CDR3: CASSSTGFSGANVLTF

J: TRBJ2-3
V: TRBV6-6
CDR3: CATSPSGDTQYF

J: TRBJ1-2
V: TRBV28
CDR3: CASSLSGTGDGYTF

J: TRBJ2-3
V: TRBV2
CDR3: CATYLRDTQYF

J: TRBJ2-1
V: TRBV9
CDR3: CASSVESDGYNEQFF

J: TRBJ2-5
V: TRBV2
CDR3: CASTWRPQETQYF

J: TRBJ1-1
V: TRBV15
CDR3: CATSSINALRRGGTEAFF

J: TRBJ2-7
V: TRBV10-3
CDR3: CAISDGESSYEQYF

J: TRBJ2-5
V: TRBV6-6
CDR3: CASSTGQGARETQYF

J: TRBJ2-7
V: TRBV6-8
CDR3: CASSDYYEQYF